This T cell receptor beta chain was found in a study of circulating CD8 cells and anti-PD-1 response in melanoma (dated by TCRdb to the early 2020s). Regarding the complete study: Nivolumab was given to patients intravenously at 3 mg/kg every 2 weeks. The melanoma cohort included approximately 13 patients, of whom seven received anti-PD-1 as first-line therapy and six had previously received targeted therapy or immunotherapy. Responders were defined as patients showing complete or partial responses, and non-responders as patients showing stable or progressive disease (RECIST v1.1). The TCR repertoire analysis was performed on about eleven melanoma patients, comprising 7 non-responders and 4 responders. On on-treatment samples, PD-1 was detected using a biotinylated anti-human IgG4 antibody. Summary of the overall study and its limitations: The published TCR repertoire comparisons relied only on baseline and M1 samples from a small cohort that had few responders. Diversity was greatest in the DNEG repertoire, PD-1 and DPOS had similar and higher clonality, and TIGIT repertoires had the lowest diversity. Because tumor material was not accessible, tumor reactivity was instead assessed by peptide assays on expanded sorted subsets. The cohort mixed treatment-naive and previously treated patients, which the authors noted could influence results. Between subsets, repertoires were largely private, with fewer than 7% of TRB clonotypes shared at M1, and the highest sharing was seen between DPOS and TIGIT. Because material was limited, most experiments were generally run without replicates.

Regarding this clonotype: Which antigen it targets is not known. A read error may be the cause here, since a much bigger clone is one base away.

Using a BD FACSAria II cell sorter, four subsets defined by PD-1 and/or TIGIT were sorted out of live CD3+CD8+TCRalphabeta+ cells. To characterize relevance to anti-PD-1 therapy response, circulating CD8 T cells were sorted into four subsets based on PD-1 and TIGIT expression. Both TCR alpha and TCR beta chains were sequenced from each sorted CD8 T-cell subset. Peripheral blood was collected before the first anti-PD-1 injection, after two injections and after four injections. Ficoll gradient centrifugation was used to isolate PBMCs immediately. Until use, PBMCs were cryopreserved in liquid nitrogen in RPMI containing approximately 20% FCS and roughly 10% DMSO. After thawing, PBMCs were stained with a viability dye and with antibodies against CD3, CD8alpha, TCRalphabeta, PD-1 and TIGIT. Total RNA was extracted with the RNeasy Kit, and every sample reached a RIN above 7. In the germline V gene (reference sequence), CDR1 corresponds to LNHDA and CDR2 to SQIVND. The trim is 7 bases for V and 4 bases for J, with a gap of 11 bases between the germline ends. Inclusive of the bounding cysteine and phenylalanine, the CDR3 is 13 residues long. The CDR3 DNA has 39 bases and is translated from base 1.

The sequencer listed for this sample is NextSeq 500. Starting from 15 ng of total RNA, TCR libraries were made with the QIAseq Immune Repertoire RNA Library Kit, Human TCR Panel. The TCR libraries were sequenced on an Illumina NextSeq using a Mid Output V2 kit and asymmetric 261x41 paired-end reads. Every TCR library was diluted to approximately 4 nM, then pooled, denatured and loaded at roughly 0.91 pM. The authors processed their data as follows. The QIAGEN GeneGlobe Data Analysis Center was used to process TCR FASTQ files, and downstream analysis was done in R 3.5.2. To get clonality, Shannon entropy was normalized by the log of the number of unique productive sequences and the result was subtracted from one. TRA or TRB clonotypes differing in abundance between baseline and M1 were identified within each subset by Fisher exact tests at 5% FDR. Differentially abundant clonotypes were grouped as emerging, expanding, contracting or non-expanding/contracting. Morisita's overlap index was used to measure how much repertoires overlapped between patients. TCRdb reprocessed the public reads (quality trimming at Q25 with fastp, clone calling with MiXCR) and kept in-frame beta chains. Rows with one shared CDR3 protein collapse into an entry with the most common genes and DNA. It is TCRdb's table, rather than the study itself, that gives the V and J calls and clone size. In this sample the table shows hundreds of distinct CDR3 sequences, about 8% of which occur a single time. The ten largest clones take up more than 40% of the sample.

The sample here was CD8+ T cells from PBMCs, taken at baseline or after one month of anti-PD-1 therapy (not recorded which). This receptor chain uses TRBV19 and TRBJ1-5; the D gene lacks a confident call. The sequence came from a human donor with melanoma. The sequenced DNA is TGTGCCAGTAACGGAGATATTAATCAGCCCCAGCATTTT. The resulting protein is CASNGDINQPQHF.